Described below is a single TCR beta chain sequence and its context. Trimming cost V 1 base and J 0 bases; bases outside gene matches: 14. Germline V gene data show CDR1 as SGHNT and CDR2 as YYREEE (reference sequence). The CDR3 runs 19 residues. This record belongs to a study of blood T cell repertoires in COVID-19. Study in general: Acute-phase and convalescent COVID-19 samples originated in the United States, Italy and Spain. PBMCs, B-cell-depleted T cells, or T cells were the source of the cDNA or gDNA that made up the material.

As processed by the authors: Amplifying reference gene primers gave estimates of nucleated cell counts. Data came from immunoSEQ multiplex PCR; TCRdb stores just in-frame clones and leaves some out. The DNA was the basis for D and trimming; V, J and clone size are from that table. The sample yields 150,000 to 200,000 clones, about 87% seen once. The sequenced sample was peripheral blood. The clonotype was recovered from a man aged 18-30 years with active or convalescent COVID-19. The chain couples TRBV5-4 to TRBJ2-7, with 9 bases matching TRBD1. In nucleotides, the CDR3 is TGTGCCAGCAGCTTGCGGGACAGGGTCCGGTTATTTCGCTCCTACGAGCAGTACGTC. Amino acids: CASSLRDRVRLFRSYEQYV.